This section outlines one T cell receptor (beta chain) sequence together with its context. The target antigen is unknown. These data are taken from a study of response to subunit inactivated influenza vaccine. Broader study findings: The authors suggested that few new T cells are recruited per seasonal influenza vaccination.

V dropped 6 bases and J dropped 4 bases, with 3 bases sitting between them. The CDR3 is 11 residues long. The germline V gene has CDR1 ENHRY and CDR2 SYGVKD. MiXCR was run by TCRdb on the RT-PCR reads, yielding one entry per CDR3 protein. This table holds more than 600,000 distinct CDR3 sequences, around 18% found once. The sample in question was PBMCs from blood, obtained more than 4 days after vaccination. This clonotype originated in a man aged 50 or older who received an inactivated influenza vaccine. The V gene is TRBV10-3, the J gene TRBJ2-2, with unresolved D. The CDR3 DNA reads as TGTGCCATCAGGACCACCGGGGAGCTGTTTTTT. Translating it yields CAIRTTGELFF.